The sequence of this T cell receptor (beta chain) was determined in a study of post-analysis software for immune sequencing data. The study, taken as a whole, reports: TRBV segments more frequent in patients than in controls numbered about five and included TRBV5-6, TRBV5-1 and TRBV20-1. People with multiple sclerosis had a significantly lower normalized Chao1 diversity than controls did.

To note about this clonotype: Its antigen is unidentified.

V was cut by 4 bases and J by 2 bases, with 11 bases left in between. This CDR3 spans 14 amino acids. Per germline, CDR1 LGHNA and CDR2 YNFKEQ. Every TCR beta cDNA library bore unique molecular identifiers. A population of 1 to 10 million T cells gave rise to about 500,000 cDNA molecules. TCRdb analysed the PCR reads with MiXCR anew, one entry per CDR3 protein. Of about 770,000 distinct CDR3 sequences in the sample, around 42% were seen once. The TCR sequence derives from a girl between 5 and 17 years old with multiple sclerosis. V usage is TRBV4-2 and J usage is TRBJ1-2, with no clear D. The material sequenced was blood. The CDR3 bases are TGTGCCAGCAGCCGAGGAGGTGGGAACTATGGCTACACCTTC. This encodes CASSRGGGNYGYTF.